This entry lists 25 T cell receptor beta chains sequenced from one sample in a study of blood T cells in healthy people across ages (dated by TCRdb to between 2015 and 2017). The library was obtained by 5' RACE. Sequencing relied on an Illumina HiSeq 2500. The second PCR ran for about 6 to 12 cycles and used a J-beta primer mix along with a sample-barcoded 5' primer. TCRdb ran its own pipeline on the public reads, namely fastp trimming at Q25 and MiXCR clone calling, and kept in-frame beta chains. Entries are consolidated by CDR3 protein sequence, retaining the most common genes and DNA. The sample has about 1.5 million distinct CDR3 sequences on record, roughly two fifths of them singletons. About 3.8% of the sample is held by the ten biggest clonotypes. The sequencing input was blood. The receptors were gathered from a woman aged 18 to 35 in good health.

Concerning this clonotype: One junction end disagrees with the germline gene, perhaps due to a read error. The chain recombines TRBV27 with TRBJ1-4; maybe TRBD1 (6 bases). CDR3 length: 13 residues. Germline assignment: CDR1 MNHEY and CDR2 SMNVEV (reference sequence). This CDR3 is CAGSLTGLEKLFF. In DNA, the CDR3 is TGTGCCGGCAGTTTAACAGGGTTGGAAAAACTGTTTTTT.

This clonotype was observed a few times. The chain links TRBV4-3 to TRBJ1-1; D remains ambiguous. The ends were cut back, 0 bases at V and 1 base at J, with 9 bases in the middle. The CDR3 is made up of 15 amino acids. CDR1 is LGHNA and CDR2 is YSLEER in the germline V gene. The CDR3, as DNA: TGCGCCAGCAGCCAAGATGCCAGCGGGAACACTGAAGCTTTCTTT. It translates to CASSQDASGNTEAFF.

This clonotype was picked up many times. V is TRBV7-2 and J is TRBJ2-1, with D possibly matching TRBD2 (6 bases). Trimming took off 1 base at V and 0 bases at J, with 13 bases between the two ends. This CDR3 is built from 17 residues. CDR1 is SGHTA and CDR2 is FQGNSA in the germline V gene. The chain's CDR3 is CASSLVAGLSSYNEQFF. CDR3 bases: TGTGCCAGCAGCTTAGTTGCGGGACTCAGCTCCTACAATGAGCAGTTCTTC.

This chain uses TRBV11-2 with TRBJ2-1; the match to TRBD2 covers 7 bases. This CDR3 region has 14 residues. The V gene's germline CDR1 is SGHAT and CDR2 FQNNGV. V gave up 10 bases and J gave up 7 bases; unmatched junction bases: 13. The CDR3 loop reads CANNRRSGENEQFF. Written as DNA, the CDR3 is TGTGCCAACAATCGAAGGAGCGGGGAAAATGAGCAGTTCTTC.

The chain carries TRBV20-1 and TRBJ2-1; 7 bases agree with TRBD2. The CDR3 has 15 amino acids. V trimming: 5 bases; J trimming: 3 bases; junction bases outside the gene matches: 10. The V gene's germline CDR1 is DFQATT and CDR2 SNEGSKA (reference sequence). CDR3 protein: CSAPGRASGYNEQFF. The DNA for the CDR3 is TGCAGTGCTCCGGGGCGGGCTAGCGGCTACAATGAGCAGTTCTTC.

The sample holds a few counts of this clonotype. The chain couples TRBV9 to TRBJ1-6; D not resolved. Germline CDR1 reads SGDLS; CDR2 reads YYNGEE. V lost 0 bases and J lost 4, with 8 bases in between. The CDR3 sequence is 15 residues long. The DNA for the CDR3 is TGTGCCAGCAGCGTAGAGGGAAATTATAATTCACCCCTCCACTTT. This sequence encodes CASSVEGNYNSPLHF.

The chain joins TRBV29-1 to TRBJ2-1, with D possibly TRBD1 on 5 matching bases. Germline loops: CDR1 SQVTM, CDR2 ANQGSEA. The CDR3 is 14 amino acids. The ends were cut back, 3 bases at V and 0 bases at J, with 9 bases in the middle. CDR3 bases: TGCAGCGTTGACAGGGATAACTCCTACAATGAGCAGTTCTTC. It codes for CSVDRDNSYNEQFF.

This clonotype was observed a handful of times. The chain is built from TRBV20-1 and TRBJ1-6; D is unclear. The V end lost 8 bases, the J end lost 7 bases, and 15 bases lay between the germline ends. Germline V CDR1 and CDR2: DFQATT, SNEGSKA (reference sequence). CDR3 length: 13 amino acids. CDR3 bases: TGCAGTACCTCACGAGTAAAGAATTCACCCCTCCACTTT. This translates into CSTSRVKNSPLHF.

A few counts support this clonotype. The V and J genes are TRBV7-9 and TRBJ2-2; D is perhaps TRBD1 or TRBD2 (5 bases each). The CDR3 totals 15 residues. CDR1 is SEHNR, CDR2 FQNEAQ, per germline (reference sequence). Trimming left V 5 bases short and J 3 bases short, with 13 bases between. CDR3 protein: CASSRLGPDTGELFF. Here the CDR3 DNA reads TGTGCCAGCAGCCGTTTGGGACCCGACACCGGGGAGCTGTTTTTT.

The chain uses TRBV20-1 and TRBJ2-1; no clear D. Trimming took 0 bases from V and 0 from J, leaving 12 bases between them. Germline CDR1 and CDR2: DFQATT and SNEGSKA (reference sequence). The CDR3 is made up of 16 amino acids. This chain's CDR3 is CSARDVLPSSYNEQFF. CDR3 DNA sequence: TGCAGTGCTAGAGATGTCCTCCCGAGCTCCTACAATGAGCAGTTCTTC.

V is TRBV28 and J is TRBJ2-5; 7 positions match TRBD2. CDR3 length: 15 residues. J lost 11 bases, V lost 5 bases, and 17 bases had no gene match. In germline, CDR1 is MDHEN, CDR2 SYDVKM. The CDR3 protein is CASSPAGNSPNEQYF. The CDR3 bases are TGTGCCAGCAGTCCAGCGGGAAATTCCCCCAATGAGCAGTACTTC.

A remark on this clonotype: One junction end does not reproduce the germline sequence, and a read error may be involved. The chain uses TRBV12-3 or TRBV12-4 and TRBJ2-1, with 9 bases fitting TRBD1. The CDR3 has 15 amino acids. Here the CDR3 reads CAGSLPGQGGAEQFF. For the CDR3, the DNA is TGTGCCGGCAGTCTGCCGGGACAGGGTGGGGCCGAGCAGTTCTTC.

This clonotype showed up just once. V and J are TRBV6-5 and TRBJ1-1; weak D call: TRBD1 (5 bases). The germline V gene has CDR1 MNHEY and CDR2 SVGAGI. V was pared by 7 bases and J by 4 bases, with 13 bases between. The CDR3 totals 13 residues. Written as DNA, the CDR3 is TGTGCCAGCATCGGACACTGGGGCACTGAAGCTTTCTTT. It is translated as CASIGHWGTEAFF.

In this sample, this clonotype turned up once. This chain joins TRBV20-1 and TRBJ1-1; D remains ambiguous. The length of the CDR3 is 14 residues. The germline gives CDR1 DFQATT, CDR2 SNEGSKA (reference sequence). The ends were cut back, 2 bases at V and 5 bases at J, with 15 bases in the middle. CDR3 nucleotides: TGCAGTGCTAGAAGTGCCAGGAGCTTTACTGAAGCTTTCTTT. It yields the protein CSARSARSFTEAFF.

This rearrangement joins TRBV5-1 to TRBJ2-1, with a weak D call TRBD2 (5 bases). This CDR3 has 16 amino acids. Trimming left V 0 bases short and J 2 bases short, with 12 bases between. CDR1 and CDR2 from the germline V gene are SGHRS and YFSETQ. The CDR3 protein is CASSLEGVEAYNEQFF. In DNA, the CDR3 is TGCGCCAGCAGCTTGGAGGGAGTAGAGGCCTACAATGAGCAGTTCTTC.

About this clonotype itself: A much larger clone differs from this one at a single base, so this may be a read error. The V gene is TRBV2, the J gene TRBJ2-3; possibly TRBD2 for D (6 bases). V was trimmed by 2 bases and J by 2 bases, leaving 14 bases between them. This CDR3 has 16 residues. Germline CDR1 is SNHLY and CDR2 is FYNNEI. CDR3 protein: CASSETLQRVTDTQYF. For the CDR3, the DNA is TGTGCCAGCAGTGAAACTTTACAGCGGGTCACAGATACGCAGTATTTT.

The V and J genes are TRBV20-1 and TRBJ2-1; D is ambiguous. With 6 bases removed from V and 13 bases from J, the gap between germline ends came to 13 bases. CDR3 length: 10 amino acids. From germline, CDR1 is DFQATT and CDR2 SNEGSKA (reference sequence). The CDR3: CSAVLETQFF. CDR3 DNA: TGCAGTGCAGTTTTGGAGACCCAGTTCTTC.

This chain links TRBV6-5 with TRBJ2-1; the match to TRBD2 covers 11 bases. Trimming took 6 bases from V and 7 from J; bases not matched to a gene: 8. The CDR3 contains 15 residues. Germline V gene sequence: CDR1 MNHEY, CDR2 SVGAGI. The CDR3 DNA reads as TGTGCCAGCAGGCCCCTAGCGGGGGGCTTAAATGAGCAGTTCTTC. Its protein is CASRPLAGGLNEQFF.

This clonotype was seen ten or more times. J is TRBJ2-5 and V is TRBV4-1; 7 nucleotides line up with TRBD2. CDR1 and CDR2 from the germline V gene are MGHRA and YSYEKL. V dropped 1 base and J dropped 2; count of bases not matched to a gene: 1. The CDR3 sequence is 14 residues long. The CDR3 sequence: CASSQGGLQETQYF. The CDR3 nucleotides read TGCGCCAGCAGCCAAGGGGGACTACAAGAGACCCAGTACTTC.

As concerns this clonotype: The junction departs from the called germline gene at one end, perhaps through a read error. CDR3 DNA: TGTGCCAGCAGCCAACAGGGGAATTCACCCCCCCACTTT. This sequence encodes CASSQQGNSPPHF. The chain combines TRBV14 with TRBJ1-6; perhaps TRBD1 as D (6 bases). Germline loops: CDR1 SGHDN, CDR2 FVKESK. The CDR3 is made up of 13 amino acids.

The chain is built from TRBV20-1 and TRBJ2-2; 12 bases agree with TRBD2. V shed 1 base and J 4 bases; nucleotides not matched to a gene: 7. Germline V gives CDR1 DFQATT, CDR2 SNEGSKA (reference sequence). The CDR3 spans 17 residues. The CDR3 DNA sequence: TGCAGTGCTAGAGGGCCGGGACTAGCGGGCGTCACCGGGGAGCTGTTTTTT. This translates into CSARGPGLAGVTGELFF.

The chain couples TRBV6-5 to TRBJ2-3; TRBD1 is a possible D gene (5 bases). The CDR3 runs 14 residues. In germline, CDR1 is MNHEY, CDR2 SVGAGI. V was pared by 8 bases and J by 3 bases, with 15 bases between. The CDR3 DNA reads TGTGCCAGCGGGATGGGGCCAGCGACAGATACGCAGTATTTT. It specifies CASGMGPATDTQYF.

This clonotype was seen at least ten times. J is TRBJ2-1 and V is TRBV20-1; no clear D. Germline V gene sequence: CDR1 DFQATT, CDR2 SNEGSKA (reference sequence). The CDR3 runs 11 residues. V lost 2 bases, J lost 5 bases, and 4 bases lay in between. This chain's CDR3 is CSARRNNEQFF. The DNA for the CDR3 is TGCAGTGCTAGACGGAACAATGAGCAGTTCTTC.

The chain combines TRBV12-3 or TRBV12-4 with TRBJ1-1; 9 bases align to TRBD1. Trimming cost V 5 bases and J 0 bases; bases outside gene matches: 7. This CDR3 has 16 amino acids. The CDR3 region has the DNA TGTGCCAGCAGTCCTGGACAGGGGATCCTGAACACTGAAGCTTTCTTT. It encodes CASSPGQGILNTEAFF.

The rearrangement uses TRBV20-1 and TRBJ2-1, with D perhaps matching TRBD1 or TRBD2 (5 bases each). With 0 bases removed from V and 0 bases from J, the gap between germline ends came to 12 bases. Germline lookup yields CDR1 DFQATT and CDR2 SNEGSKA (reference sequence). The CDR3 contains 16 residues. Here the CDR3 reads CSARDLGAYSYNEQFF. Here the CDR3 DNA reads TGCAGTGCTAGAGATCTCGGGGCTTACTCCTACAATGAGCAGTTCTTC.